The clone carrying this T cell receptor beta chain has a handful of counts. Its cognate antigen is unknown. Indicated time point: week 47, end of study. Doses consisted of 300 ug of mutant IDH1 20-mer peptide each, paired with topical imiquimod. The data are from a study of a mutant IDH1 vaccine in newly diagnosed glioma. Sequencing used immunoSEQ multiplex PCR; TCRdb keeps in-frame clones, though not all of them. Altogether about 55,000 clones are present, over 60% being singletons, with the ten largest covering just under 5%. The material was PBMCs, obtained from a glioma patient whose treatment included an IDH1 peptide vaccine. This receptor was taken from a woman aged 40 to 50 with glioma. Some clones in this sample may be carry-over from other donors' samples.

CDR3: CAWTQKGPPRGYNEQFF. The CDR3 DNA sequence: TGTGCCTGGACTCAAAAGGGGCCCCCGAGGGGCTACAATGAGCAGTTCTTC. The chain uses TRBV30 and TRBJ2-1; D is tentatively TRBD1 or TRBD2 (5 bases each). Trimming pared 4 bases from V and 3 bases from J, leaving 22 bases between. The germline V gene has CDR1 GTSNPN and CDR2 SVGIG (reference sequence). This CDR3 is built from 17 residues.